This T cell receptor (beta chain) was captured by sequencing in a study of T cells in Graves' hyperthyroidism and ophthalmopathy. Study-wide background: Before any treatment, at initial diagnosis, peripheral blood was collected.

As to this clonotype: Its antigen is as yet unknown.

Study-level results: Clonotypes that were expanded in thyroid above 0.001 mostly appeared in blood too.

Disease duration was under 3 months in the ophthalmopathy patients, who also had a Clinical Activity Score of at least 3 and a NOSPECS grade of at least 4. Patients having uncontrolled infection, another autoimmune disease, pregnancy or lactation were not included. Researchers amplified the TCR beta CDR3 regions from RNA transcripts. HTBI primers were employed in a first-round RT-PCR of the TCR CDR3. TCRdb recomputed calls from the multiplex PCR reads with MiXCR, one row per CDR3 protein. The sample contains about 500,000 distinct CDR3 sequences, around 15% of which appear only once. The CDR3 is 16 amino acids. Germline lookup yields CDR1 LNHDA and CDR2 SQIVND (reference sequence). Germline trimming cut 7 bases from V and 0 bases from J; bases unmatched to any gene: 10.

The source is a woman aged 25 to 45 with Graves' ophthalmopathy. Sequenced: blood. The genes are TRBV19 and TRBJ1-1; 8 bases line up with TRBD1. The DNA of the CDR3 is TGTGCCAGTAATCAACGGACAGGGCTTATGAACACTGAAGCTTTCTTT. Translation gives CASNQRTGLMNTEAFF.